This T cell receptor (beta chain) was profiled in a study of blood T cell repertoires in COVID-19. Overall study: PBMCs, B-cell-depleted T cells, or T cells provided the cDNA or gDNA that made up the material.

This table comes from immunoSEQ multiplex PCR, and its TCRdb copy is limited to in-frame clones, with some not included. Among some 16,000 clones listed, 89% were seen once. Germline values: CDR1 MNHEY, CDR2 SMNVEV (reference sequence). The CDR3 runs 14 residues. Trimming pared 3 bases from V and 2 bases from J, leaving 11 bases between. The sequencing sample was made of peripheral blood. This TCR was sampled from a human donor in a cohort sampled during active COVID-19. The rearrangement joins TRBV27 to TRBJ2-7; possibly TRBD1 for D (6 bases). The CDR3, as DNA: TGTGCCAGCAGTTTCTCAGGGGCGCCCTACGAGCAGTACTTC. As protein: CASSFSGAPYEQYF.